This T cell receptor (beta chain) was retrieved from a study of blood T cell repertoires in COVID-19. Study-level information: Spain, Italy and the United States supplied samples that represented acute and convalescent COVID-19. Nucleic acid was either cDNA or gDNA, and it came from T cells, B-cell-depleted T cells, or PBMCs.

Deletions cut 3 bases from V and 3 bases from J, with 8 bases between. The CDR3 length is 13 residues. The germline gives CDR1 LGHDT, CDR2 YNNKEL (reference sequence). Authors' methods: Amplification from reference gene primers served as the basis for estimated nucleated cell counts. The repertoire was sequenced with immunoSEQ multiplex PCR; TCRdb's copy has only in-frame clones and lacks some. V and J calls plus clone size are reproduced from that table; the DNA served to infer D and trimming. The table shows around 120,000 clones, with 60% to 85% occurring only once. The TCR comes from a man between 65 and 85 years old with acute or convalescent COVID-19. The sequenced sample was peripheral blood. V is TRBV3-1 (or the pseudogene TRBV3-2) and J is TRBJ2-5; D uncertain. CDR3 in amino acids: CASSHAREETQYF. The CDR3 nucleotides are TGTGCCAGCAGCCACGCGCGCGAAGAGACCCAGTACTTC.